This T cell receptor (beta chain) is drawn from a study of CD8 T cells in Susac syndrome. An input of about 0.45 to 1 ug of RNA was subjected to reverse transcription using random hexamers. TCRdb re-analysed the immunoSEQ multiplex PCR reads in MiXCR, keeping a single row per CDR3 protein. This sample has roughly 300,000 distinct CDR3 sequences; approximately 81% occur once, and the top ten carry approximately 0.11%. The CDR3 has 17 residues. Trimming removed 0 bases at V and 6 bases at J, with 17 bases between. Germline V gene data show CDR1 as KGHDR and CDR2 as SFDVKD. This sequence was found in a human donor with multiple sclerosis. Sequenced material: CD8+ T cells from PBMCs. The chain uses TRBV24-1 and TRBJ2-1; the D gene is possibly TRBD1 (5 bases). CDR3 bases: TGTGCCACCAGTGATTTGCCCGTGGACATCTTGGGCAATGAGCAGTTCTTC. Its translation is CATSDLPVDILGNEQFF.